This T cell receptor (beta chain) emerged from a study of CD8+CD57+ T cells in acquired aplastic anemia. V gave up 4 bases and J gave up 7 bases, with 10 bases separating them. CDR1 is SEHNR, CDR2 FQNEAQ, per germline (reference sequence). The CDR3 length is 12 residues. On this clonotype itself: Its antigen is as yet unknown.

The template for TCR beta VDJ and CDR3 sequence profiling was genomic DNA. In TCRdb, the reads were re-called with MiXCR into one record per CDR3 protein. This table has approximately 190,000 distinct CDR3 sequences, nearly 50% appearing once. Patients chosen for sequencing had CD8+CD57+ cells that had expanded, as shown by flow cytometry. Every one of the patients had aplastic anemia (severe, acquired). Findings of the study overall: Overlap between patients and controls comprised roughly 28 CD8+ CDR3 sequences.

This chain links TRBV7-9 with TRBJ1-2; D is undetermined. The clonotype was recovered from a human donor with aplastic anemia. Sequenced material: sorted CD4+, CD8+, or CD8+CD57+ T cells (not recorded which) from PBMCs. The CDR3 region has the DNA TGTGCCAGCAGCTATGGACTGGGTGGCTACACCTTC. Its translation: CASSYGLGGYTF.